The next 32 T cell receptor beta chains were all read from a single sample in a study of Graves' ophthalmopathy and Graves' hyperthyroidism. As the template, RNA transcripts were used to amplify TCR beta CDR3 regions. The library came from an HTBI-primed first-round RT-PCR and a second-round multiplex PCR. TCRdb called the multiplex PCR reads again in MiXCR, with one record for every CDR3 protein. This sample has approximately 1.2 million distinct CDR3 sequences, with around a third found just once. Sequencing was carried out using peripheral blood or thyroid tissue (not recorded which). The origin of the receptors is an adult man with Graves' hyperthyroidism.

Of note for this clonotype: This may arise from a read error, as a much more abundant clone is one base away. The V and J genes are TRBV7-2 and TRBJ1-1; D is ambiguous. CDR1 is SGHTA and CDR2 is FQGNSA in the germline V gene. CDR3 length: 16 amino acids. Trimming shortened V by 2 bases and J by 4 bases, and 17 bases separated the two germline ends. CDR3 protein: CASSLNRRGISTEAFF. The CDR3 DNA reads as TGTGCCAGCAGCTTAAACCGTCGGGGAATAAGCACTGAAGCTTTCTTT.

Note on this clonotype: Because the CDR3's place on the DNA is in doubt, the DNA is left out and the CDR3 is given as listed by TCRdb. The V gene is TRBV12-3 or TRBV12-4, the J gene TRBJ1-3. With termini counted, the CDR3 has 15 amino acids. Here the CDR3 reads CASSSSAVSGNTIYF.

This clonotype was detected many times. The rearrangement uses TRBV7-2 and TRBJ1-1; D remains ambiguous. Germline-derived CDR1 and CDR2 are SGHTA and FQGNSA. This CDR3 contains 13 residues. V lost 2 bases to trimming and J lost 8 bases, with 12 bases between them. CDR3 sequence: CASSLSGRGEAFF. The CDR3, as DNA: TGTGCCAGCAGCTTATCGGGGAGAGGGGAAGCTTTCTTT. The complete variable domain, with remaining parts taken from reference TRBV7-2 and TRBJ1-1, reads GAGVSQSPSNKVTEKGKDVELRCDPISGHTALYWYRQSLGQGLEFLIYFQGNSAPDKSGLPSDRFSAERTGGSVSTLTIQRTQQEDSAVYLCASSLSGRGEAFFGQGTRLTVV.

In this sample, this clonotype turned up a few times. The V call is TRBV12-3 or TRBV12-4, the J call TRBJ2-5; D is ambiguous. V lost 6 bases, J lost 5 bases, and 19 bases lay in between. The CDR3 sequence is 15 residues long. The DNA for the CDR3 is TGTGCCAGCAGCCCGAGTAGTCTACTGGGGGAGACCCAGTACTTC. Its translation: CASSPSSLLGETQYF.

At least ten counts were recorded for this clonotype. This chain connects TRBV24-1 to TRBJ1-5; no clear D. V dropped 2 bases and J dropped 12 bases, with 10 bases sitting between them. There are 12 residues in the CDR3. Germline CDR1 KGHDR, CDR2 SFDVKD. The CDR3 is CATSDWTEVQHF. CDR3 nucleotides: TGTGCCACCAGTGATTGGACCGAGGTCCAGCATTTT.

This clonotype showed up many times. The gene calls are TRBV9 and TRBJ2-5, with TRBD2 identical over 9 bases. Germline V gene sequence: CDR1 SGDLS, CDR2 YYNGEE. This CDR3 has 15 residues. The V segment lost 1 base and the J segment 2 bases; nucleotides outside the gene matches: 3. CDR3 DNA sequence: TGTGCCAGCAGCGTATCTAGCGGGGCTCAAGAGACCCAGTACTTC. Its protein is CASSVSSGAQETQYF.

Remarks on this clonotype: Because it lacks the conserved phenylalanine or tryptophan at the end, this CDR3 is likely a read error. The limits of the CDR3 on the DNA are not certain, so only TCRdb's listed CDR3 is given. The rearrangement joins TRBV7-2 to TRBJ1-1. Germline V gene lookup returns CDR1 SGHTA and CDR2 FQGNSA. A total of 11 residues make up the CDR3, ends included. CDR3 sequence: CASSLGSGGFY.

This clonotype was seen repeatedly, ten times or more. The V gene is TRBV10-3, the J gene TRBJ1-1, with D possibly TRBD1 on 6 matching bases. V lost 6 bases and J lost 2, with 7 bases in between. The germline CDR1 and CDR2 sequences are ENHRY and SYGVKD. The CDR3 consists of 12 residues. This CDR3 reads CAIRQGNTEAFF. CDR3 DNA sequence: TGTGCCATCAGACAGGGTAACACTGAAGCTTTCTTT.

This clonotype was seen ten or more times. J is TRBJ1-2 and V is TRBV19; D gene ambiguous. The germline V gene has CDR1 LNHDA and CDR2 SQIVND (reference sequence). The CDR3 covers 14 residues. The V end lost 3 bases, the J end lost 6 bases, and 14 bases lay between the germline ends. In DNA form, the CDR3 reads TGTGCCAGTAGTATTGAGTCGGGTGGGCATGGCTACACCTTC. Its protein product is CASSIESGGHGYTF.

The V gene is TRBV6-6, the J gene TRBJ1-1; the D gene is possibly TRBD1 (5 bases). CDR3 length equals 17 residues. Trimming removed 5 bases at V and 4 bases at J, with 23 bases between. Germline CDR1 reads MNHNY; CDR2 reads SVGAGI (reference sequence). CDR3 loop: CASSLRGDALHTTEAFF. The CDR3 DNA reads TGTGCCAGCAGTCTCCGGGGGGACGCATTACATACCACTGAAGCTTTCTTT.

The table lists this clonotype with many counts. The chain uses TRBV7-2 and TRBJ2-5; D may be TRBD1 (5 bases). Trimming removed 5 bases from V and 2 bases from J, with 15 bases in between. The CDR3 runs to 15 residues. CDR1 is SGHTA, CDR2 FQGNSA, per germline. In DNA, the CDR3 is TGTGCCAGCAGCCCACAGGCCGACGTTCAAGAGACCCAGTACTTC. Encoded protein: CASSPQADVQETQYF. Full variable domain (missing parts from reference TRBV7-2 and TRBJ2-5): GAGVSQSPSNKVTEKGKDVELRCDPISGHTALYWYRQSLGQGLEFLIYFQGNSAPDKSGLPSDRFSAERTGGSVSTLTIQRTQQEDSAVYLCASSPQADVQETQYFGPGTRLLVL.

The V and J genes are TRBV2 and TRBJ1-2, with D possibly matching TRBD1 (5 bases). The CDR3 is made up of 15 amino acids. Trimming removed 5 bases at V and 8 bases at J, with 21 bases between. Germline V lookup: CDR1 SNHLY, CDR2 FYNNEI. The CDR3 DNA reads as TGTGCCAGCAGTTCTTTACGGGACTCCCTTCCAGGCTACACCTTC. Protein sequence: CASSSLRDSLPGYTF.

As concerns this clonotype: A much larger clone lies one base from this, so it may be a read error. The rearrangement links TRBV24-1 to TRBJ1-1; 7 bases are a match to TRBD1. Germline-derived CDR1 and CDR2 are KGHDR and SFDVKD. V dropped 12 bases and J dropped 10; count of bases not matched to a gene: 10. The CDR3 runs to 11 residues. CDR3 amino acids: CAGKTGFGAFF. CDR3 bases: TGTGCCGGCAAGACAGGGTTTGGAGCTTTCTTT.

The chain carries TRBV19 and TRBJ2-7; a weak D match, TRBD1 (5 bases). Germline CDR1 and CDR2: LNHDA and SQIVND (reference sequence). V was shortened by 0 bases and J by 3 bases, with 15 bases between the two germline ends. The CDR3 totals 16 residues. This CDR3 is CASSIDPGQGIYEQYF. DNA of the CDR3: TGTGCCAGTAGTATAGATCCAGGGCAAGGGATCTACGAGCAGTACTTC.

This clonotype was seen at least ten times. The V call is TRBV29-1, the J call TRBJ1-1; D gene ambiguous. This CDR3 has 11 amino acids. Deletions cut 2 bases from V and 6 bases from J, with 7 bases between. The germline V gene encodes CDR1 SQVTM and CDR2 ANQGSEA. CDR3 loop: CSVEWVAEAFF. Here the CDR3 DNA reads TGCAGCGTTGAATGGGTGGCTGAAGCTTTCTTT.

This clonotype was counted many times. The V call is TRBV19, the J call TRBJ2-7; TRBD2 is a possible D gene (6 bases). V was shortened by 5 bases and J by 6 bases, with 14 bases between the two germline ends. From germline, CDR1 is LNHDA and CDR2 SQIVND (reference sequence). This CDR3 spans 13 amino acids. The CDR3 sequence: CASSERGRGEQYF. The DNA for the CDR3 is TGTGCCAGTAGTGAACGGGGGAGAGGCGAGCAGTACTTC. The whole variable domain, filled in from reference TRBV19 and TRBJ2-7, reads DGGITQSPKYLFRKEGQNVTLSCEQNLNHDAMYWYRQDPGQGLRLIYYSQIVNDFQKGDIAEGYSVSREKKESFPLTVTSAQKNPTAFYLCASSERGRGEQYFGPGTRLTVT.

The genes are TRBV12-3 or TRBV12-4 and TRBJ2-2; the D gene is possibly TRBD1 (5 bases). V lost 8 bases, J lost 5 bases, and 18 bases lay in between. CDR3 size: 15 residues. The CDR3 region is CASRHRQGMTGELFF. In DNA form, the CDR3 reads TGTGCCAGCCGACATCGCCAGGGTATGACCGGGGAGCTGTTTTTT.

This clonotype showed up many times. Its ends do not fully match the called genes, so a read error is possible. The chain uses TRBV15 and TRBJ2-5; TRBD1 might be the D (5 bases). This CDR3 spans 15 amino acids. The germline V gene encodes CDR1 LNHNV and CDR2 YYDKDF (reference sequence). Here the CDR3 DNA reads TGTGCCACCAGCAGAGGACGACAGACCCAAGAAACCCAGTACTTC. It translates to CATSRGRQTQETQYF.

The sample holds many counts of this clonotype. The CDR3 DNA sequence: TGCAGCGTGAATTCAGGGATCTCTGGAAACACCATATATTTT. It translates to CSVNSGISGNTIYF. The chain carries TRBV29-1 and TRBJ1-3; D is perhaps TRBD1 (5 bases). Per the germline V gene, CDR1 is SQVTM and CDR2 is ANQGSEA. The CDR3 totals 14 residues. V was pared by 6 bases and J by 0 bases, with 12 bases between. Full variable domain (missing parts from reference TRBV29-1 and TRBJ1-3): SAVISQKPSRDICQRGTSLTIQCQVDSQVTMMFWYRQQPGQSLTLIATANQGSEATYESGFVIDKFPISRPNLTFSTLTVSNMSPEDSSIYLCSVNSGISGNTIYFGEGSWLTVV.

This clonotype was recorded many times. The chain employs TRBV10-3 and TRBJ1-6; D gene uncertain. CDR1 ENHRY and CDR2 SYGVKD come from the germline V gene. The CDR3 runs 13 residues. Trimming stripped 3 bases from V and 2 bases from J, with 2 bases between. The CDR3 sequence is CAISDAYNSPLHF. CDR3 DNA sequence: TGTGCCATCAGTGACGCCTATAATTCACCCCTCCACTTT.

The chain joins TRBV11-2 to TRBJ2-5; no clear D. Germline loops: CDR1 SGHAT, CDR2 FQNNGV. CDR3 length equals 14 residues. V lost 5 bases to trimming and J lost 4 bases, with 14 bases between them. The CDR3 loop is CASSTSLPPETQYF. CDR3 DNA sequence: TGTGCCAGCAGCACGAGCTTACCCCCAGAGACCCAGTACTTC.

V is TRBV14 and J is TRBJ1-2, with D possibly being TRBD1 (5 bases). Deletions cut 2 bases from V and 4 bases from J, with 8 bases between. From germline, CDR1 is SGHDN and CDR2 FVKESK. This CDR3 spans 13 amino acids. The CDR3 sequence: CASSQWGIYGYTF. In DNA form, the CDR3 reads TGTGCCAGCAGCCAATGGGGGATCTATGGCTACACCTTC.

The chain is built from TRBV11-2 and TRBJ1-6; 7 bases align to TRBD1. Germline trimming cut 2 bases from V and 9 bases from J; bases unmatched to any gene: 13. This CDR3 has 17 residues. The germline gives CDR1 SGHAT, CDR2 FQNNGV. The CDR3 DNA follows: TGTGCCAGCAGCTTATTTGACGGCGCAGGGGGATTTTCACCCCTCCACTTT. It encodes CASSLFDGAGGFSPLHF.

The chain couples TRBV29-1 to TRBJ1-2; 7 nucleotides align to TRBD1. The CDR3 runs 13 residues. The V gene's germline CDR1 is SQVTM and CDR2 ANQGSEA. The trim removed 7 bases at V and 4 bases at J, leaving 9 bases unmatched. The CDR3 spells CSASAGTAYGYTF. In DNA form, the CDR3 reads TGCAGCGCTTCAGCCGGGACAGCCTATGGCTACACCTTC.

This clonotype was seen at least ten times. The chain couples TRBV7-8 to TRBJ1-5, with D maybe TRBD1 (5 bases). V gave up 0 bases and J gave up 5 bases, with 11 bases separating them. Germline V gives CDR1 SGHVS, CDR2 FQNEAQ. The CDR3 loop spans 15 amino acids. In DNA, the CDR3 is TGTGCCAGCAGCTTAGCGTTAACAGGACATCAGCCCCAGCATTTT. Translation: CASSLALTGHQPQHF. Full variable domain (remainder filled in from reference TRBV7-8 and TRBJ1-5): GAGVSQSPRYKVAKRGQDVALRCDPISGHVSLFWYQQALGQGPEFLTYFQNEAQLDKSGLPSDRFFAERPEGSVSTLKIQRTQQEDSAVYLCASSLALTGHQPQHFGDGTRLSIL.

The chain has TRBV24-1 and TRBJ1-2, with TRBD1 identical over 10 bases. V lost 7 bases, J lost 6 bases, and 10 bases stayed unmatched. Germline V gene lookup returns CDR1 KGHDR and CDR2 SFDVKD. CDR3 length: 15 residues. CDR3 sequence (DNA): TGTGCCACCAGCAGCGGAGACAGGGGGCTGGATGGCTACACCTTC. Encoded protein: CATSSGDRGLDGYTF.

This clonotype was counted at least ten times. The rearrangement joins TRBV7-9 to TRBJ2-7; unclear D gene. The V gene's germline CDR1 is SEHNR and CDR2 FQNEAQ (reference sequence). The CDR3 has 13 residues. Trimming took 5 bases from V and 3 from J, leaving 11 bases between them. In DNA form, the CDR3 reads TGTGCCAGCAGCACGCTAGGTGGCTACGAGCAGTACTTC. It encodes CASSTLGGYEQYF.

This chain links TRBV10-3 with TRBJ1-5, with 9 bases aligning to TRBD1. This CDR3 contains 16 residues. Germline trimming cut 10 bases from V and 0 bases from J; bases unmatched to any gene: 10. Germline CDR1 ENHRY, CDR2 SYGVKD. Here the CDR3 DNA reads TGTGCCACCAGCCCGGGACAGGGACATAGCAATCAGCCCCAGCATTTT. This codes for CATSPGQGHSNQPQHF.

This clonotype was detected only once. The chain's CDR3 is CASSPGTRLSVGDTQYF. The CDR3 bases are TGTGCCAGCAGCCCCGGGACAAGGCTCTCCGTGGGAGATACGCAGTATTTT. The chain uses TRBV7-2 and TRBJ2-3; a weak D match, TRBD1 (6 bases). This CDR3 spans 17 amino acids. Between the trimmed V and J ends, which lost 5 bases and 5 bases, there was a span of 23 bases. Germline V gives CDR1 SGHTA, CDR2 FQGNSA.

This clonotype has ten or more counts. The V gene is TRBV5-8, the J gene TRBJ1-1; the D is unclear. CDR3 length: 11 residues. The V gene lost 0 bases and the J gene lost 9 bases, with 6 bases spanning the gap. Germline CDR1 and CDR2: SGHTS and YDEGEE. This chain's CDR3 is CASSLGFQAFF. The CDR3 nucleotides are TGTGCCAGCAGCTTGGGTTTCCAAGCTTTCTTT.

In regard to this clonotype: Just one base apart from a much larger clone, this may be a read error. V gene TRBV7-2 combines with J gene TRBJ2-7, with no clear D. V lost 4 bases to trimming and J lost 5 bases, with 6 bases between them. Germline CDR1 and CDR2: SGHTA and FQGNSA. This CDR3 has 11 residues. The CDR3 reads CASSSKNEQYF. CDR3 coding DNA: TGTGCCAGCAGCTCAAAAAACGAGCAGTACTTC.

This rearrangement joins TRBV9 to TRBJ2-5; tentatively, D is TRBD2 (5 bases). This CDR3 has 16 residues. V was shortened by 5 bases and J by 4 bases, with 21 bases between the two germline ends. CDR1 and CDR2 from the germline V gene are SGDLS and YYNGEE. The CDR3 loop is CASSYSRRNWRETQYF. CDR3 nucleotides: TGTGCCAGCAGTTACTCGAGGAGGAATTGGAGAGAGACCCAGTACTTC.